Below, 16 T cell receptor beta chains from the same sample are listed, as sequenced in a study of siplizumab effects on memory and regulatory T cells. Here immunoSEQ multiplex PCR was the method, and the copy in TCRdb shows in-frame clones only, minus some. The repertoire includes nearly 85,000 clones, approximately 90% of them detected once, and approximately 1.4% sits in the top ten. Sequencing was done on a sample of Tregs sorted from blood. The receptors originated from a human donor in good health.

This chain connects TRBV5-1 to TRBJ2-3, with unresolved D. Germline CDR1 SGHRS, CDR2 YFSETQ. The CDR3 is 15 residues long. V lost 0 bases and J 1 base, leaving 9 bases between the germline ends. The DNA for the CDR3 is TGCGCCAGCAGCTTGGCAGGCGGAGGCACAGATACGCAGTATTTT. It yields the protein CASSLAGGGTDTQYF.

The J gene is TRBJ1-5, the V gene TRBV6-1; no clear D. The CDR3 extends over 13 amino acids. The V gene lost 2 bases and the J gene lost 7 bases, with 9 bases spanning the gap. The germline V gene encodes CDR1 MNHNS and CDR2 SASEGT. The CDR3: CASSEKGTQPQHF. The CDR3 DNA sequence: TGTGCCAGCAGTGAAAAGGGTACCCAGCCCCAGCATTTT.

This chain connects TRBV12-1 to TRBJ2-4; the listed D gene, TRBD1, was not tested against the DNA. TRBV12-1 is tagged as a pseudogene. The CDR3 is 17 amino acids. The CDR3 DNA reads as TGTGCCAGCAGCTTTCCGGGGGAACAGGGACAGTCAAACATTCAGTACTTC. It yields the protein CASSFPGEQGQSNIQYF.

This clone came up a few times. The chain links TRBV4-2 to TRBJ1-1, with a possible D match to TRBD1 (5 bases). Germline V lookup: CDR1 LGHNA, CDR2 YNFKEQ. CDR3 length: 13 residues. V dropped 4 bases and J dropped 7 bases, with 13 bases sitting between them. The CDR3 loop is CASSLGPGGEAFF. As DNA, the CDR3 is TGTGCCAGCAGCCTTGGACCCGGGGGTGAAGCTTTCTTT.

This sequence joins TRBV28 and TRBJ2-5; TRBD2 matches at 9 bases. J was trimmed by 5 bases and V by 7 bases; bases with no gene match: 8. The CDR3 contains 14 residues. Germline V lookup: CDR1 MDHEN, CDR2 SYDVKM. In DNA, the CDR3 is TGTGCCAGCAACCGCGGGGGGGCCGGTGAGACCCAGTACTTC. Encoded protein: CASNRGGAGETQYF. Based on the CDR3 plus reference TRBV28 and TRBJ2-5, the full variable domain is DVKVTQSSRYLVKRTGEKVFLECVQDMDHENMFWYRQDPGLGLRLIYFSYDVKMKEKGDIPEGYSVSREKKERFSLILESASTNQTSMYLCASNRGGAGETQYFGPGTRLLVL.

In nucleotides, the CDR3 is TGTGCCAGCAGTTTTGTCGGGACAGGGGTTCCCTACGAGCAGTACTTC. Translated, it gives CASSFVGTGVPYEQYF. The rearrangement joins TRBV27 to TRBJ2-7; 10 bases line up with TRBD1. CDR1 is MNHEY and CDR2 is SMNVEV in the germline V gene (reference sequence). This CDR3 comprises 16 residues. The trim removed 3 bases at V and 2 bases at J, leaving 7 bases unmatched.

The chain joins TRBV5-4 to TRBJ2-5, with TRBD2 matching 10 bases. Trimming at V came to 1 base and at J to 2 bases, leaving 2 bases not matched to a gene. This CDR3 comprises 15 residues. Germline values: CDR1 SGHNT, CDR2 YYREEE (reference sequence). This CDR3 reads CASSLTSGVQETQYF. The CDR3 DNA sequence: TGTGCCAGCAGCTTGACTAGCGGGGTTCAAGAGACCCAGTACTTC. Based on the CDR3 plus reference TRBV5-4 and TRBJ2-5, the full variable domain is ETGVTQSPTHLIKTRGQQVTLRCSSQSGHNTVSWYQQALGQGPQFIFQYYREEENGRGNFPPRFSGLQFPNYSSELNVNALELDDSALYLCASSLTSGVQETQYFGPGTRLLVL.

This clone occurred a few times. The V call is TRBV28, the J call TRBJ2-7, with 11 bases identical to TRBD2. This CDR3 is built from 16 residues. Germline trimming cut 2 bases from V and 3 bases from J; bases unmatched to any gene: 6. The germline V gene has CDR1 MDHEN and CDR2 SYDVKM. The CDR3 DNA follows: TGTGCCAGCAGTTTAGCACGGGGACTAGCGGACTACGAGCAGTACTTC. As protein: CASSLARGLADYEQYF.

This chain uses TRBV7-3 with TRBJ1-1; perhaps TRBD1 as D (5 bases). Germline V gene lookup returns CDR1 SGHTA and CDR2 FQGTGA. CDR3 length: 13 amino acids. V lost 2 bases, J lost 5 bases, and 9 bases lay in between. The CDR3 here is CASSLQGGTEAFF. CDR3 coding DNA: TGTGCCAGCAGCTTACAGGGAGGAACTGAAGCTTTCTTT.

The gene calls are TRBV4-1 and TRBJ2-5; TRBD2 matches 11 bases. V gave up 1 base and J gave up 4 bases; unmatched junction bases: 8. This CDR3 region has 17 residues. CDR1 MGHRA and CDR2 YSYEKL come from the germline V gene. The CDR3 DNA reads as TGCGCCAGCAGCCAAGGGATAGCGGGGGGGCCCGGAGAGACCCAGTACTTC. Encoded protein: CASSQGIAGGPGETQYF.

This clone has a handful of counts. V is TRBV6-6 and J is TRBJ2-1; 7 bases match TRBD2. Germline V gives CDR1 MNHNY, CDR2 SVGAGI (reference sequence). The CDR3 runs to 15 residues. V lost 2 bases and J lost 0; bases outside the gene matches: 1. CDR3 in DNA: TGTGCCAGCAGTTACGGCGGGGGCTCCTACAATGAGCAGTTCTTC. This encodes CASSYGGGSYNEQFF.

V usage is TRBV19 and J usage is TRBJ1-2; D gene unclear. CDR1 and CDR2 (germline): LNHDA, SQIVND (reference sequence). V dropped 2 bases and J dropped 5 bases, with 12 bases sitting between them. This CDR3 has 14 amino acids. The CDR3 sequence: CASSIRNPAYGYTF. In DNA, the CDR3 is TGTGCCAGTAGTATACGAAATCCCGCGTATGGCTACACCTTC.

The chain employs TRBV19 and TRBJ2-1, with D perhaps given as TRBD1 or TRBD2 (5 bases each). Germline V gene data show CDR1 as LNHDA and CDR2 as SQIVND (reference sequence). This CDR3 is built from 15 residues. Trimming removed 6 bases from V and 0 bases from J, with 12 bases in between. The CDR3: CASSERGSSYNEQFF. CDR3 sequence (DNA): TGTGCCAGTAGCGAGAGGGGAAGCTCCTACAATGAGCAGTTCTTC. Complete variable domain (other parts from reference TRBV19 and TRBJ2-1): DGGITQSPKYLFRKEGQNVTLSCEQNLNHDAMYWYRQDPGQGLRLIYYSQIVNDFQKGDIAEGYSVSREKKESFPLTVTSAQKNPTAFYLCASSERGSSYNEQFFGPGTRLTVL.

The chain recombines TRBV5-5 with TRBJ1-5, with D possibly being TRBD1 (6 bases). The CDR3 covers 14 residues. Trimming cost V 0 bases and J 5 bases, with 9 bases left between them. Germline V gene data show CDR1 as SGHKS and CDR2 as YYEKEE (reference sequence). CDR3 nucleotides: TGTGCCAGCAGCTTGGAAGGGGGGTATCAGCCCCAGCATTTT. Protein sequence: CASSLEGGYQPQHF.

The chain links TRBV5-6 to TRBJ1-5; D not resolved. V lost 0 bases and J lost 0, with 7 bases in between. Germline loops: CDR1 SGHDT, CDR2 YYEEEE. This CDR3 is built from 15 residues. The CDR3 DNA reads TGTGCCAGCAGCTTGGGGGATTATAGCAATCAGCCCCAGCATTTT. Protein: CASSLGDYSNQPQHF.

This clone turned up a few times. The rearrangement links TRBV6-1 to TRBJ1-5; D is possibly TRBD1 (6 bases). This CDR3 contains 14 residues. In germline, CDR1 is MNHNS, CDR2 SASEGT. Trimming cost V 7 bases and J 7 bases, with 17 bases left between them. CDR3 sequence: CASMGTIGHQPQHF. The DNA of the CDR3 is TGTGCCAGCATGGGGACAATCGGGCACCAGCCCCAGCATTTT.